These 10 T cell receptor beta chains originate from one sample sequenced in a study of cytomegalovirus exposure and HLA in healthy donors. Sequencing was performed with immunoSEQ multiplex PCR; in TCRdb, only in-frame clones are kept and a portion is missing. The table records fewer than 90,000 clones, roughly 94% of them present only once. Sequencing used PBMCs. These receptors originate from a woman aged 18-29 years in good health and CMV-seropositive.

The V gene is TRBV28, the J gene TRBJ2-7; 7 positions match TRBD1. Germline CDR1 is MDHEN and CDR2 is SYDVKM. CDR3 length equals 15 residues. V lost 5 bases and J lost 0; bases outside the gene matches: 7. CDR3 region: CASSPPRDSSYEQYF. CDR3 nucleotide sequence: TGTGCCAGCAGTCCACCCCGGGACAGCTCCTACGAGCAGTACTTC.

CDR3 bases: TGTGCCAGCAGCCTTGGACTAGCGGCGAACACCGGGGAGCTGTTTTTT. Protein product: CASSLGLAANTGELFF. V and J are TRBV5-6 and TRBJ2-2, with 10 nucleotides matching TRBD2. CDR1 and CDR2 from the germline V gene are SGHDT and YYEEEE. The CDR3 has 16 amino acids. Trimming cost V 4 bases and J 0 bases; bases outside gene matches: 3.

The chain combines TRBV4-3 with TRBJ2-1, with D uncertain. This CDR3 comprises 15 residues. V dropped 1 base and J dropped 8 bases, with 15 bases sitting between them. CDR1 and CDR2 (germline): LGHNA, YSLEER. The CDR3 nucleotides are TGCGCCAGCAGCCAAGGGTGGGCTCCCCCCTATGAGCAGTTCTTC. Translated, it gives CASSQGWAPPYEQFF.

This clone was recorded only once. The chain has TRBV27 and TRBJ2-1, with D unresolved. The germline gives CDR1 MNHEY, CDR2 SMNVEV (reference sequence). CDR3 length equals 16 residues. V lost 1 base, J lost 0 bases, and 10 bases lay in between. Here the CDR3 reads CASSLFADTSYNEQFF. DNA for the CDR3: TGTGCCAGCAGTTTATTCGCAGACACCTCCTACAATGAGCAGTTCTTC.

The chain has TRBV28 and TRBJ1-1; no definite D call. Germline CDR1 MDHEN, CDR2 SYDVKM. V lost 7 bases and J 0 bases, leaving 12 bases between the germline ends. This CDR3 has 14 residues. CDR3 coding DNA: TGTGCCAGCACCTCCTTGGACTTGAACACTGAAGCTTTCTTT. This codes for CASTSLDLNTEAFF.

V is TRBV5-1 and J is TRBJ2-2; unclear D gene. The CDR3 loop spans 13 amino acids. CDR1 is SGHRS, CDR2 YFSETQ, per germline. Trimming cost V 6 bases and J 1 base, with 7 bases left between them. The DNA of the CDR3 is TGCGCCAGCAAGACACAGAACACCGGGGAGCTGTTTTTT. It encodes CASKTQNTGELFF.

This clone is a singleton in its sample. This sequence joins TRBV9 and TRBJ2-1; 9 positions match TRBD2. Trimming at V came to 3 bases and at J to 6 bases, leaving 1 base not matched to a gene. Germline CDR1 and CDR2: SGDLS and YYNGEE. The CDR3 covers 13 residues. CDR3 nucleotide sequence: TGTGCCAGCAGCGGACTAGCGGCCAATGAGCAGTTCTTC. It translates to CASSGLAANEQFF.

The chain carries TRBV28 and TRBJ2-3; D is possibly TRBD2 (6 bases). In germline, CDR1 is MDHEN, CDR2 SYDVKM. The CDR3 extends over 14 amino acids. Trimming cost V 3 bases and J 7 bases, with 14 bases left between them. In DNA form, the CDR3 reads TGTGCCAGCAGTTTGAGGCTAGCGCCGAATACGCAGTATTTT. Its protein product is CASSLRLAPNTQYF. Full variable domain (rest looked up from reference TRBV28 and TRBJ2-3): DVKVTQSSRYLVKRTGEKVFLECVQDMDHENMFWYRQDPGLGLRLIYFSYDVKMKEKGDIPEGYSVSREKKERFSLILESASTNQTSMYLCASSLRLAPNTQYFGPGTRLTVL.

This clone has only a few counts. J is TRBJ2-2 and V is TRBV7-9, with D possibly being TRBD2 (6 bases). Trimming left V 3 bases short and J 5 bases short, with 7 bases between. Germline assignment: CDR1 SEHNR and CDR2 FQNEAQ (reference sequence). CDR3 length: 13 residues. This chain's CDR3 is CASSFLATGELFF. The CDR3 DNA reads TGTGCCAGCAGCTTCCTAGCGACCGGGGAGCTGTTTTTT.

The chain carries TRBV7-8 and TRBJ2-5; 8 nucleotides agree with TRBD2. The trim removed 5 bases at V and 0 bases at J, leaving 5 bases unmatched. The CDR3 runs 15 residues. Germline-derived CDR1 and CDR2 are SGHVS and FQNEAQ. The CDR3 loop reads CASSRGRGDQETQYF. As DNA, the CDR3 is TGTGCCAGCAGCCGCGGGCGGGGGGACCAAGAGACCCAGTACTTC.